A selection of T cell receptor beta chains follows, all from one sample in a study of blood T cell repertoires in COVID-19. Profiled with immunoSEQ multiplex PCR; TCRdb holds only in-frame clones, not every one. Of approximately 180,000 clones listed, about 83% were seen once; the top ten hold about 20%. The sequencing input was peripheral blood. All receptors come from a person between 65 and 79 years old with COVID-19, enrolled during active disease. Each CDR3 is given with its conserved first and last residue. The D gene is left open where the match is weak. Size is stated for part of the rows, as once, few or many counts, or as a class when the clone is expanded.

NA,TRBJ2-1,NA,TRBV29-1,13,CSVALTDSNEQFF,TGCAGCGTTGCCCTAACTGATAGTAATGAGCAGTTCTTC
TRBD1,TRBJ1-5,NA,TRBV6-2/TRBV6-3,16,CASSPSPDRGGQPQHF,TGTGCCAGCAGTCCCTCCCCCGACAGGGGAGGTCAGCCCCAGCATTTT
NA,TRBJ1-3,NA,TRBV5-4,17,CASSLQGLQPTGNTIYF,TGTGCCAGCAGCTTGCAAGGATTACAGCCCACAGGAAACACCATATATTTT
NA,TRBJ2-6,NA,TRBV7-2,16,CASSSYPRTGANVLTF,TGTGCCAGCAGCTCCTACCCGCGCACTGGGGCCAACGTCCTGACTTTC
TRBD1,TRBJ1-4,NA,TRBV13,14,CASSSGQGSISLFF,TGTGCCAGCAGCTCAGGACAGGGCTCGATCTCGCTGTTTTTT
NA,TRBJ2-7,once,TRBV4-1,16,CASSQDGTRSSYEQYF,TGCGCCAGCAGCCAAGATGGCACAAGGAGCTCCTACGAGCAGTACTTC
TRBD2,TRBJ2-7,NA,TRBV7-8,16,CASRSEGAGGSYEQYF,TGTGCCAGCAGATCCGAGGGAGCGGGGGGCTCCTACGAGCAGTACTTC
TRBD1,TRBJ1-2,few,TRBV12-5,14,CASGGQGVDYGYTF,TGTGCTAGTGGAGGACAGGGGGTGGACTATGGCTACACCTTC
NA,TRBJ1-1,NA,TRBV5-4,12,CASSLGEIEAFF,TGTGCCAGCAGCTTGGGGGAGATTGAAGCTTTCTTT
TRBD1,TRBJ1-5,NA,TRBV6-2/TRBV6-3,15,CASSWAGGGNQPQHF,TGTGCCAGCAGTTGGGCAGGGGGCGGCAATCAGCCCCAGCATTTT
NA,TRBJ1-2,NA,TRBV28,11,CAGRSHYGYTF,TGTGCCGGGCGATCCCACTATGGCTACACCTTC
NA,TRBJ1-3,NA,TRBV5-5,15,CASSLRGVSGNTIYF,TGTGCCAGCAGCTTGCGGGGGGTCTCTGGAAACACCATATATTTT
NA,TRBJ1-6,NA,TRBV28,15,CASSLIGQYNSPLHF,TGTGCCAGCAGTTTGATTGGACAGTATAATTCACCCCTCCACTTT
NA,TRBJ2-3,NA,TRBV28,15,CASSSRTGYADTQYF,TGTGCCAGCAGTTCCCGGACGGGATACGCAGATACGCAGTATTTT
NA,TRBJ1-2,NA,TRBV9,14,CASSVDGHDYGYTF,TGTGCCAGCAGCGTAGATGGGCATGACTATGGCTACACCTTC
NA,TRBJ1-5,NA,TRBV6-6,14,CASTQGGGNQPQHF,TGTGCCAGCACTCAAGGGGGTGGCAATCAGCCCCAGCATTTT
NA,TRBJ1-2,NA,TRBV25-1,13,CASSATGIYGYTF,TGTGCCAGCAGTGCCACAGGTATCTATGGCTACACCTTC
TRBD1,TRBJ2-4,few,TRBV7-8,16,CASSSTYDRGGNIQYF,TGTGCCAGCAGCTCGACGTATGACAGGGGGGGGAACATTCAGTACTTC
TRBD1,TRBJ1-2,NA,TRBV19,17,CASSASTGTDPKYGYTF,TGTGCCAGTAGTGCCAGTACCGGGACAGACCCTAAGTATGGCTACACCTTC
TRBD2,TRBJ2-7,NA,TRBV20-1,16,CSASYKGTSGMGEQYF,TGCAGTGCTAGTTATAAAGGGACTAGCGGGATGGGCGAGCAGTACTTC
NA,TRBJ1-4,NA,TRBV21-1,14,CASSPGQVAEKLFF,TGTGCCAGCAGCCCGGGACAGGTAGCCGAAAAACTGTTTTTT
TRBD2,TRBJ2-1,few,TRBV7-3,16,CASSSMTSGERNEQFF,TGTGCCAGCAGCTCGATGACTAGCGGGGAGAGAAATGAGCAGTTCTTC
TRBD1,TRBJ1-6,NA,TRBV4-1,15,CASSIRDSLNSPLHF,TGCGCCAGCAGCATCCGGGACAGCTTAAATTCACCCCTCCACTTT
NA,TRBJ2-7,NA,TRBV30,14,CAWSPGGASYEQYF,TGTGCCTGGAGTCCTGGGGGGGCCTCCTACGAGCAGTACTTC
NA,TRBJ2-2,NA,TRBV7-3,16,CASSLISARGNEELFF,TGTGCCAGCAGCTTGATCAGCGCTAGAGGGAACGAGGAGCTGTTTTTT
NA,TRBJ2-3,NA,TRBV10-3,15,CAISRASASTDTQYF,TGTGCCATCAGCCGAGCTAGCGCTAGCACAGATACGCAGTATTTT
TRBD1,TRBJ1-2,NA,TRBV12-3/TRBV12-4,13,CASKGAGYYGYTF,TGTGCCAGCAAGGGGGCAGGTTACTATGGCTACACCTTC
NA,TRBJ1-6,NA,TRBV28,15,CASRTTGFENSPLHF,TGTGCCAGCAGGACCACAGGGTTTGAGAATTCACCCCTCCACTTT
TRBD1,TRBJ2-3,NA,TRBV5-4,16,CASSPGQAPLTDTQYF,TGTGCCAGCAGCCCGGGACAGGCTCCACTCACAGATACGCAGTATTTT
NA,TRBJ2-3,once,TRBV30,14,CAWTTGQSTDTQYF,TGTGCCTGGACGACAGGACAATCCACAGATACGCAGTATTTT
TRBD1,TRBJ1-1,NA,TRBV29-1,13,CSVLTGVNTEAFF,TGCAGCGTCCTGACAGGGGTGAACACTGAAGCTTTCTTT
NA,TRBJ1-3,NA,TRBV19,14,CASSIGVVSDTIYF,TGTGCCAGTAGTATCGGGGTAGTGTCGGACACCATATATTTT
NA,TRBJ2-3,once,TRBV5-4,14,CASSLPLSTDTQYF,TGTGCCAGCAGCCTCCCCCTTAGCACAGATACGCAGTATTTT
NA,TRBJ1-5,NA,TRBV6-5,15,CASSNRGVGNQPQHF,TGTGCCAGCAGTAATCGGGGGGTCGGCAATCAGCCCCAGCATTTT
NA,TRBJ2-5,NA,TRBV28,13,CASYVQGQETQYF,TGTGCCAGCTATGTTCAGGGGCAAGAGACCCAGTACTTC
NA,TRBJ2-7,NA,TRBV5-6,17,CASAPGGGYRINYEQYF,TGTGCCAGCGCCCCTGGGGGCGGCTACAGGATCAACTACGAGCAGTACTTC
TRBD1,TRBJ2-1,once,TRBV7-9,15,CASSNGQGFYNEQFF,TGTGCCAGCAGCAACGGACAGGGTTTCTACAATGAGCAGTTCTTC
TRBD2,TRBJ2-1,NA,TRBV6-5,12,CATLAGGLEQFF,TGTGCCACCTTAGCGGGGGGACTTGAGCAGTTCTTC
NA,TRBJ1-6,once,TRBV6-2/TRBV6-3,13,CASSLEKYSPLHF,TGTGCCAGCAGTTTAGAAAAGTATTCACCCCTCCACTTT
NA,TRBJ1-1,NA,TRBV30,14,CAWKKTGMNTEAFF,TGTGCCTGGAAAAAAACAGGGATGAACACTGAAGCTTTCTTT
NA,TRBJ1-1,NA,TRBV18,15,CASSVRGAVDTEAFF,TGTGCCAGCTCAGTTCGGGGGGCGGTTGACACTGAAGCTTTCTTT
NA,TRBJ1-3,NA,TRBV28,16,CASSSGALLSGNTIYF,TGTGCCAGCAGTTCAGGGGCCCTCCTCTCTGGAAACACCATATATTTT
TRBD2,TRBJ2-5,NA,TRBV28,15,CASNSWGGGTETQYF,TGTGCCAGCAATTCCTGGGGCGGGGGGACAGAGACCCAGTACTTC
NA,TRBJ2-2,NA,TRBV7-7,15,CASSSRLANTGELFF,TGTGCCAGCAGCTCGAGATTAGCGAACACCGGGGAGCTGTTTTTT
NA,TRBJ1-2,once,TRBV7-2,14,CASSPNQGYYGYTF,TGTGCCAGCAGCCCAAATCAGGGCTACTATGGCTACACCTTC
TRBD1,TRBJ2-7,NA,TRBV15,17,CATSRGPRTGGSYEQYF,TGTGCCACCAGCAGAGGGCCTAGGACAGGGGGCTCCTACGAGCAGTACTTC
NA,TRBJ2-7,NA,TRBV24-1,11,CATSDLGRTFF,TGTGCCACCAGTGATTTGGGACGGACTTTCTTC
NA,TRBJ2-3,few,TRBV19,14,CASTFGHGTDTQYF,TGTGCCAGTACCTTCGGACACGGCACAGATACGCAGTATTTT
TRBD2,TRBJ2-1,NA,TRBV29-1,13,CSVKLAGGPKQFF,TGCAGCGTTAAACTAGCGGGAGGGCCTAAACAGTTCTTC
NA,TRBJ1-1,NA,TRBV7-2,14,CASSFDMVGTEAFF,TGTGCCAGCAGCTTTGACATGGTGGGCACTGAAGCTTTCTTT
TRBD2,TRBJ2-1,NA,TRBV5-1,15,CASSLASGAYNEQFF,TGCGCCAGCAGCTTGGCTAGCGGGGCATACAATGAGCAGTTCTTC
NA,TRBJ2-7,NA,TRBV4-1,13,CASSQGNYYEQYF,TGCGCCAGCAGCCAAGGCAACTACTACGAGCAGTACTTC